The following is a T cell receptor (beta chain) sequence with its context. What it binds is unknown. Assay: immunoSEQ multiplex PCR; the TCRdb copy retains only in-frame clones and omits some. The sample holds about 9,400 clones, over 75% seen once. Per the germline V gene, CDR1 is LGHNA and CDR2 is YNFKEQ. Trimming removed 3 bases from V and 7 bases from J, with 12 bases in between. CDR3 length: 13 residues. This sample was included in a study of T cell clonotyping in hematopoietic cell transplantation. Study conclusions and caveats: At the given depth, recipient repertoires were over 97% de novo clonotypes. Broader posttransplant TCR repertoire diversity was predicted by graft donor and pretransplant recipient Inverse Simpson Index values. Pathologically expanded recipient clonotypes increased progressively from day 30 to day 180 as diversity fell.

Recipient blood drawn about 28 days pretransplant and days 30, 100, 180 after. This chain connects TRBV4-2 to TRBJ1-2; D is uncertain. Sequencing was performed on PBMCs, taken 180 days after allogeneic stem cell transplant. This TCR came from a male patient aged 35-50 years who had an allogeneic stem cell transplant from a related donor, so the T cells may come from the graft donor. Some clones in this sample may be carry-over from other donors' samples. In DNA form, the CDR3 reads TGTGCCAGCAGCCAGCCCGATAAGGGTGGCTACACCTTC. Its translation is CASSQPDKGGYTF.